This is a list of T cell receptor beta chains from one sample in a study of cytomegalovirus exposure and HLA in healthy donors. Produced via immunoSEQ multiplex PCR; TCRdb's table is partial and in-frame only. The sample shows under 170,000 clones, around 79% of them seen only once. The sample comprised PBMCs. The receptor source for this set is a man in his forties or fifties in good health and CMV-seropositive. Both conserved end residues are part of each CDR3. Each record gives: V gene, clone size, J gene, D gene, CDR3 protein, CDR3 DNA. The D gene is left open where the match is weak. Size tells how often a clone was seen (once, few, many) or the class of an expanded clone, and some rows leave it out.

v_call: TRBV10-3; clone_size: NA; j_call: TRBJ1-1; d_call: TRBD1; cdr3_aa: CAISSDRGPTEAFF; cdr3_nt: TGTGCCATCAGTTCCGACAGGGGGCCCACTGAAGCTTTCTTT
v_call: TRBV18; clone_size: NA; j_call: TRBJ2-7; d_call: TRBD2; cdr3_aa: CASSPTLGREGMRREQYF; cdr3_nt: TGTGCCAGCTCACCAACTTTAGGGCGGGAGGGGATGAGGAGAGAGCAGTACTTC
v_call: TRBV6-1; clone_size: NA; j_call: TRBJ2-5; d_call: TRBD2; cdr3_aa: CASSEKPQGLAGSKTQYF; cdr3_nt: TGTGCCAGCAGTGAAAAACCCCAAGGACTAGCGGGAAGTAAGACCCAGTACTTC
v_call: TRBV7-9; clone_size: NA; j_call: TRBJ2-7; d_call: NA; cdr3_aa: CASSLAGGAYEQYF; cdr3_nt: TGTGCCAGCAGCTTAGCTGGGGGCGCGTACGAGCAGTACTTC
v_call: TRBV30; clone_size: NA; j_call: TRBJ2-3; d_call: TRBD2; cdr3_aa: CAWSVAGISTDTQYF; cdr3_nt: TGTGCCTGGAGCGTAGCGGGGATTAGCACAGATACGCAGTATTTT
v_call: TRBV5-1; clone_size: NA; j_call: TRBJ2-7; d_call: TRBD1; cdr3_aa: CASSPDRGDSYEQYF; cdr3_nt: TGCGCCAGCAGCCCCGACAGGGGGGACTCCTACGAGCAGTACTTC
v_call: TRBV2; clone_size: NA; j_call: TRBJ2-7; d_call: TRBD1; cdr3_aa: CASSEASTGGYEQYF; cdr3_nt: TGTGCCAGCAGTGAAGCGTCTACAGGGGGCTACGAGCAGTACTTC
v_call: TRBV18; clone_size: NA; j_call: TRBJ1-4; d_call: NA; cdr3_aa: CASHAQGDEKLFF; cdr3_nt: TGTGCCAGCCACGCCCAGGGTGATGAAAAACTGTTTTTT
v_call: TRBV7-9; clone_size: NA; j_call: TRBJ1-5; d_call: NA; cdr3_aa: CASSLGTNTNQPQHF; cdr3_nt: TGTGCCAGCAGCTTGGGGACAAATACCAATCAGCCCCAGCATTTT
v_call: TRBV19; clone_size: NA; j_call: TRBJ2-3; d_call: TRBD1; cdr3_aa: CASSPPGRTGISTDTQYF; cdr3_nt: TGTGCCAGTAGTCCCCCCGGCCGGACAGGGATCAGCACAGATACGCAGTATTTT
v_call: TRBV5-1; clone_size: NA; j_call: TRBJ2-7; d_call: TRBD2; cdr3_aa: CASSPSGRAYEQYF; cdr3_nt: TGCGCCAGCAGCCCCTCCGGGAGGGCCTACGAGCAGTACTTC
v_call: TRBV5-4; clone_size: NA; j_call: TRBJ2-2; d_call: NA; cdr3_aa: CASSLEGEWTGELFF; cdr3_nt: TGTGCCAGCAGCTTGGAGGGAGAATGGACCGGGGAGCTGTTTTTT
v_call: TRBV5-1; clone_size: NA; j_call: TRBJ2-1; d_call: NA; cdr3_aa: CASSLAPYNEQFF; cdr3_nt: TGCGCCAGCAGCTTGGCCCCGTACAATGAGCAGTTCTTC
v_call: TRBV7-5; clone_size: NA; j_call: TRBJ1-2; d_call: NA; cdr3_aa: CARSLAETDDSTFGGYTF; cdr3_nt: TGTGCCAGAAGCTTAGCGGAGACCGACGACAGTACGTTTGGCGGCTACACCTTC
v_call: TRBV29-1; clone_size: few; j_call: TRBJ1-2; d_call: NA; cdr3_aa: CSVGQDNYGYTF; cdr3_nt: TGCAGCGTTGGACAGGATAACTATGGCTACACCTTC
v_call: TRBV15; clone_size: NA; j_call: TRBJ1-2; d_call: TRBD1; cdr3_aa: CATSWRKTGGDGYTF; cdr3_nt: TGTGCCACCAGCTGGAGAAAAACAGGGGGGGATGGCTACACCTTC
v_call: TRBV29-1; clone_size: NA; j_call: TRBJ2-1; d_call: TRBD2; cdr3_aa: CSVERTSGPNEQFF; cdr3_nt: TGCAGCGTTGAGCGAACTAGCGGGCCTAATGAGCAGTTCTTC
v_call: TRBV10-3; clone_size: few; j_call: TRBJ1-1; d_call: TRBD1; cdr3_aa: CAISGTGVTDTEAFF; cdr3_nt: TGTGCCATCAGTGGGACAGGGGTAACGGACACTGAAGCTTTCTTT
v_call: TRBV7-3; clone_size: NA; j_call: TRBJ1-1; d_call: NA; cdr3_aa: CASRRDWENTEAFF; cdr3_nt: TGTGCCAGCCGCCGGGACTGGGAGAACACTGAAGCTTTCTTT
v_call: TRBV7-9; clone_size: NA; j_call: TRBJ2-5; d_call: TRBD2; cdr3_aa: CSSSLVVAGGETQYF; cdr3_nt: TGTTCCAGCAGCTTAGTAGTAGCGGGAGGGGAGACCCAGTACTTC
v_call: TRBV4-1; clone_size: few; j_call: TRBJ2-1; d_call: NA; cdr3_aa: CASSQQDLFSYNEQFF; cdr3_nt: TGCGCCAGCAGCCAACAGGACTTGTTCTCCTACAATGAGCAGTTCTTC
v_call: TRBV7-9; clone_size: few; j_call: TRBJ2-3; d_call: TRBD2; cdr3_aa: CASSPRRRGGRGDTQYF; cdr3_nt: TGTGCCAGCAGCCCCCGACGTCGGGGGGGCCGCGGGGATACGCAGTATTTT
v_call: TRBV28; clone_size: NA; j_call: TRBJ1-5; d_call: TRBD1; cdr3_aa: CASLYRGQPQHF; cdr3_nt: TGTGCCAGTCTGTACAGGGGTCAGCCCCAGCATTTT
v_call: TRBV5-1; clone_size: NA; j_call: TRBJ2-1; d_call: TRBD2; cdr3_aa: CASSQGAGTYNEQFF; cdr3_nt: TGCGCCAGCAGCCAAGGAGCGGGGACCTACAATGAGCAGTTCTTC
v_call: TRBV5-1; clone_size: NA; j_call: TRBJ2-5; d_call: TRBD1; cdr3_aa: CASSWGTGEETQYF; cdr3_nt: TGCGCCAGCAGCTGGGGGACAGGGGAGGAGACCCAGTACTTC
v_call: TRBV9; clone_size: NA; j_call: TRBJ1-5; d_call: TRBD1; cdr3_aa: CASSVQGGNQPQHF; cdr3_nt: TGTGCCAGCAGCGTGCAGGGGGGCAATCAGCCCCAGCATTTT
v_call: TRBV7-8; clone_size: once; j_call: TRBJ1-3; d_call: NA; cdr3_aa: CASSEPSRGARGNTIYF; cdr3_nt: TGTGCCAGCAGCGAACCTTCTCGGGGGGCGAGGGGAAACACCATATATTTT
v_call: TRBV9; clone_size: NA; j_call: TRBJ1-4; d_call: TRBD1; cdr3_aa: CASSAWTGPLFF; cdr3_nt: TGTGCCAGCAGCGCTTGGACAGGGCCACTGTTTTTT
v_call: TRBV5-1; clone_size: NA; j_call: TRBJ2-3; d_call: NA; cdr3_aa: CASSQVETGLTDTQYF; cdr3_nt: TGCGCCAGCAGCCAGGTCGAAACCGGACTCACAGATACGCAGTATTTT
v_call: TRBV15; clone_size: once; j_call: TRBJ2-7; d_call: TRBD1; cdr3_aa: CATSTYGTGNYEQYF; cdr3_nt: TGTGCCACCAGCACGTACGGGACAGGGAATTACGAGCAGTACTTC
v_call: TRBV30; clone_size: few; j_call: TRBJ2-5; d_call: TRBD2; cdr3_aa: CAWSVGLAGSQETQYF; cdr3_nt: TGTGCCTGGAGTGTTGGGCTAGCGGGGAGCCAAGAGACCCAGTACTTC
v_call: TRBV7-9; clone_size: NA; j_call: TRBJ1-1; d_call: NA; cdr3_aa: CASSSGEAFF; cdr3_nt: TGTGCCAGCAGCTCAGGTGAAGCTTTCTTT
v_call: TRBV30; clone_size: NA; j_call: TRBJ2-2; d_call: TRBD2; cdr3_aa: CAWSRTSGRPGTGELFF; cdr3_nt: TGTGCCTGGAGCAGGACTAGCGGGAGGCCGGGCACCGGGGAGCTGTTTTTT
v_call: TRBV28; clone_size: NA; j_call: TRBJ1-4; d_call: NA; cdr3_aa: CASSGGGQGGEKLFF; cdr3_nt: TGTGCCAGCAGTGGAGGAGGGCAAGGAGGTGAAAAACTGTTTTTT
v_call: TRBV19; clone_size: NA; j_call: TRBJ2-1; d_call: NA; cdr3_aa: CASSIIETDYNEQFF; cdr3_nt: TGTGCCAGTAGTATCATTGAGACAGACTACAATGAGCAGTTCTTC
v_call: TRBV7-9; clone_size: NA; j_call: TRBJ1-6; d_call: NA; cdr3_aa: CASSHIGGNSPLHF; cdr3_nt: TGTGCCAGCAGCCATATCGGGGGGAATTCACCCCTCCACTTT
v_call: TRBV7-3; clone_size: NA; j_call: TRBJ2-1; d_call: NA; cdr3_aa: CASSRDTNNEQFF; cdr3_nt: TGTGCCAGCAGTCGTGACACAAACAATGAGCAGTTCTTC
v_call: TRBV10-1; clone_size: NA; j_call: TRBJ2-1; d_call: TRBD1; cdr3_aa: CASSEGQGYNEQFF; cdr3_nt: TGCGCCAGCAGTGAAGGACAGGGATACAATGAGCAGTTCTTC
v_call: TRBV27; clone_size: once; j_call: TRBJ2-1; d_call: TRBD2; cdr3_aa: CASSFFSGSYNEQFF; cdr3_nt: TGTGCCAGCAGTTTTTTTAGCGGGAGCTACAATGAGCAGTTCTTC
v_call: TRBV19; clone_size: NA; j_call: TRBJ2-2; d_call: NA; cdr3_aa: CASSILVMGRGNTGELFF; cdr3_nt: TGTGCCAGTAGTATCCTCGTGATGGGCAGGGGAAACACCGGGGAGCTGTTTTTT
v_call: TRBV27; clone_size: NA; j_call: TRBJ2-3; d_call: TRBD2; cdr3_aa: CASSPGLASTDTQYF; cdr3_nt: TGTGCCAGCAGTCCGGGACTAGCTTCCACAGATACGCAGTATTTT
v_call: TRBV11-3; clone_size: NA; j_call: TRBJ2-5; d_call: TRBD2; cdr3_aa: CASSLGPSGPQETQYF; cdr3_nt: TGTGCCAGCAGCTTAGGCCCTAGCGGCCCGCAAGAGACCCAGTACTTC
v_call: TRBV5-4; clone_size: few; j_call: TRBJ2-3; d_call: TRBD1; cdr3_aa: CASSPDRGLTDTQYF; cdr3_nt: TGTGCCAGCAGCCCAGACAGGGGCTTGACAGATACGCAGTATTTT
v_call: TRBV19; clone_size: NA; j_call: TRBJ2-1; d_call: TRBD2; cdr3_aa: CASTPIAGGPISEQFF; cdr3_nt: TGTGCCAGTACCCCGATAGCGGGAGGGCCGATCAGTGAGCAGTTCTTC
v_call: TRBV9; clone_size: NA; j_call: TRBJ2-7; d_call: NA; cdr3_aa: CASSVTIGSRGEQYF; cdr3_nt: TGTGCCAGCAGCGTAACCATCGGGAGCCGGGGCGAGCAGTACTTC
v_call: TRBV5-6; clone_size: NA; j_call: TRBJ1-6; d_call: NA; cdr3_aa: CASSLPGSNSPLHF; cdr3_nt: TGTGCCAGCAGCTTGCCAGGGTCCAATTCACCCCTCCACTTT
v_call: TRBV5-4; clone_size: NA; j_call: TRBJ2-1; d_call: NA; cdr3_aa: CASSFALGDEQFF; cdr3_nt: TGTGCCAGCAGCTTCGCTTTGGGCGATGAGCAGTTCTTC
v_call: TRBV7-9; clone_size: NA; j_call: TRBJ2-1; d_call: TRBD2; cdr3_aa: CASSFSRDYYYNEQFF; cdr3_nt: TGTGCCAGCAGCTTCTCCAGGGACTATTACTACAATGAGCAGTTCTTC
v_call: TRBV7-8; clone_size: once; j_call: TRBJ2-7; d_call: NA; cdr3_aa: CASSLGGIPNYEQYF; cdr3_nt: TGTGCCAGCAGCTTAGGCGGGATTCCCAACTACGAGCAGTACTTC
v_call: TRBV11-2; clone_size: NA; j_call: TRBJ2-7; d_call: NA; cdr3_aa: CASSFGSSYEQYF; cdr3_nt: TGTGCCAGCAGCTTTGGGAGCTCCTACGAGCAGTACTTC
v_call: TRBV27; clone_size: NA; j_call: TRBJ2-7; d_call: TRBD1; cdr3_aa: CASSPQLTGRSEQYF; cdr3_nt: TGTGCCAGCAGTCCCCAACTGACAGGGCGCAGCGAGCAGTACTTC
v_call: TRBV28; clone_size: NA; j_call: TRBJ1-5; d_call: TRBD1; cdr3_aa: CASSQRGQVGQPQHF; cdr3_nt: TGTGCCAGCAGCCAGAGGGGACAGGTCGGACAGCCCCAGCATTTT
v_call: TRBV18; clone_size: once; j_call: TRBJ2-7; d_call: NA; cdr3_aa: CASSLGLSSSYEQYF; cdr3_nt: TGTGCCAGCTCACTGGGACTTTCGAGCTCCTACGAGCAGTACTTC
v_call: TRBV4-1; clone_size: NA; j_call: TRBJ2-7; d_call: TRBD1; cdr3_aa: CASSLRTGSYEQYF; cdr3_nt: TGCGCCAGCAGCCTTCGGACAGGATCCTACGAGCAGTACTTC
v_call: TRBV2; clone_size: NA; j_call: TRBJ2-1; d_call: TRBD2; cdr3_aa: CASSYSPGLASGEQFF; cdr3_nt: TGTGCCAGCAGTTACTCACCGGGACTAGCTTCAGGGGAGCAGTTCTTC